The 9 T cell receptor beta chains presented below share a single source sample, sequenced in a study of glioma-infiltrating T cells after dendritic cell vaccination. TCRdb's table, derived via immunoSEQ multiplex PCR, lists solely in-frame clones and lacks some. The repertoire holds about 82,000 clones, with roughly 89% as singletons. The sequencing here drew on blood, taken before dendritic cell vaccination. These receptors originate from a human donor with glioblastoma.

This clone was counted once. J is TRBJ2-1 and V is TRBV29-1, with 12 bases matching TRBD2. After removal of 8 bases from V and 8 bases from J, the junction contained 16 bases not matched to a gene. The CDR3 has 16 amino acids. Germline V gives CDR1 SQVTM, CDR2 ANQGSEA. The CDR3 here is CSTLGLAGSRIDEQFF. The DNA of the CDR3 is TGCAGCACCCTAGGACTAGCGGGGTCCCGGATCGATGAGCAGTTCTTC.

The chain links TRBV7-9 to TRBJ1-4; 8 bases are a match to TRBD1. V lost 2 bases and J lost 5; bases outside the gene matches: 10. In germline, CDR1 is SEHNR, CDR2 FQNEAQ (reference sequence). The CDR3 has 17 residues. CDR3 region: CASSLFDSGGRNEKLFF. CDR3 coding DNA: TGTGCCAGCAGCTTATTTGATTCAGGGGGCAGAAATGAAAAACTGTTTTTT.

This clone has just one count. The chain links TRBV7-2 to TRBJ2-7, with 8 nucleotides matching TRBD2. Losses at the gene ends were 4 bases for V and 2 bases for J; bases not matched to a gene: 7. Germline CDR1 is SGHTA and CDR2 is FQGNSA. The CDR3 length is 15 residues. The DNA of the CDR3 is TGTGCCAGCAGCTCGCAGATAGCGGGGCCCTACGAGCAGTACTTC. It specifies CASSSQIAGPYEQYF.

This clone has only one observation. The rearrangement joins TRBV7-9 to TRBJ1-6, with 11 bases that match TRBD1. The ends lost 1 base at V and 8 bases at J; junction bases unmatched: 13. Germline loops: CDR1 SEHNR, CDR2 FQNEAQ (reference sequence). CDR3 length: 19 residues. The CDR3 protein is CASSLEGVYWTGGYSPLHF. The CDR3 DNA reads TGTGCCAGCAGCTTAGAAGGAGTCTATTGGACAGGGGGCTATTCACCCCTCCACTTT.

V usage is TRBV6-5 and J usage is TRBJ2-1; 11 bases map to TRBD1. This CDR3 spans 15 amino acids. With V trimmed by 4 bases and J by 5 bases, 4 bases remained unmatched. Germline assignment: CDR1 MNHEY and CDR2 SVGAGI. The CDR3 here is CASSSGQGADNEQFF. For the CDR3, the DNA is TGTGCCAGCAGTTCAGGACAGGGGGCGGACAATGAGCAGTTCTTC.

The rearrangement links TRBV12-5 to TRBJ1-1; no clear D. The ends were cut back, 4 bases at V and 0 bases at J, with 12 bases in the middle. The germline gives CDR1 LGHNT, CDR2 FRNRAP. CDR3 length: 15 residues. The CDR3 DNA reads as TGTGCTAGTGGTTCCCCCTCCAACTTGAACACTGAAGCTTTCTTT. Protein product: CASGSPSNLNTEAFF.

As DNA, the CDR3 is TGTGCCAGCAGCTGGGGGACAGGGGCAACTAATGAAAAACTGTTTTTT. Amino acid sequence: CASSWGTGATNEKLFF. The chain employs TRBV9 and TRBJ1-4; 10 nucleotides agree with TRBD1. In germline, CDR1 is SGDLS, CDR2 YYNGEE. Germline trimming cut 4 bases from V and 0 bases from J; bases unmatched to any gene: 3. This CDR3 is 16 amino acids long.

The chain employs TRBV9 and TRBJ1-1; D ambiguous. The CDR3 is 14 amino acids. Germline-derived CDR1 and CDR2 are SGDLS and YYNGEE. V was shortened by 2 bases and J by 1 base, with 9 bases between the two germline ends. CDR3 protein: CASSVREGNTEAFF. The CDR3 DNA follows: TGTGCCAGCAGCGTTCGCGAGGGGAACACTGAAGCTTTCTTT.

The CDR3 region is CASSQDPPRGHYGYTF. The CDR3 nucleotides read TGCGCCAGCAGCCAAGATCCACCCAGGGGGCACTATGGCTACACCTTC. V and J are TRBV4-1 and TRBJ1-2; 8 bases align to TRBD1. J was trimmed by 3 bases and V by 0 bases; bases with no gene match: 6. From germline, CDR1 is MGHRA and CDR2 YSYEKL. The CDR3 covers 16 residues.